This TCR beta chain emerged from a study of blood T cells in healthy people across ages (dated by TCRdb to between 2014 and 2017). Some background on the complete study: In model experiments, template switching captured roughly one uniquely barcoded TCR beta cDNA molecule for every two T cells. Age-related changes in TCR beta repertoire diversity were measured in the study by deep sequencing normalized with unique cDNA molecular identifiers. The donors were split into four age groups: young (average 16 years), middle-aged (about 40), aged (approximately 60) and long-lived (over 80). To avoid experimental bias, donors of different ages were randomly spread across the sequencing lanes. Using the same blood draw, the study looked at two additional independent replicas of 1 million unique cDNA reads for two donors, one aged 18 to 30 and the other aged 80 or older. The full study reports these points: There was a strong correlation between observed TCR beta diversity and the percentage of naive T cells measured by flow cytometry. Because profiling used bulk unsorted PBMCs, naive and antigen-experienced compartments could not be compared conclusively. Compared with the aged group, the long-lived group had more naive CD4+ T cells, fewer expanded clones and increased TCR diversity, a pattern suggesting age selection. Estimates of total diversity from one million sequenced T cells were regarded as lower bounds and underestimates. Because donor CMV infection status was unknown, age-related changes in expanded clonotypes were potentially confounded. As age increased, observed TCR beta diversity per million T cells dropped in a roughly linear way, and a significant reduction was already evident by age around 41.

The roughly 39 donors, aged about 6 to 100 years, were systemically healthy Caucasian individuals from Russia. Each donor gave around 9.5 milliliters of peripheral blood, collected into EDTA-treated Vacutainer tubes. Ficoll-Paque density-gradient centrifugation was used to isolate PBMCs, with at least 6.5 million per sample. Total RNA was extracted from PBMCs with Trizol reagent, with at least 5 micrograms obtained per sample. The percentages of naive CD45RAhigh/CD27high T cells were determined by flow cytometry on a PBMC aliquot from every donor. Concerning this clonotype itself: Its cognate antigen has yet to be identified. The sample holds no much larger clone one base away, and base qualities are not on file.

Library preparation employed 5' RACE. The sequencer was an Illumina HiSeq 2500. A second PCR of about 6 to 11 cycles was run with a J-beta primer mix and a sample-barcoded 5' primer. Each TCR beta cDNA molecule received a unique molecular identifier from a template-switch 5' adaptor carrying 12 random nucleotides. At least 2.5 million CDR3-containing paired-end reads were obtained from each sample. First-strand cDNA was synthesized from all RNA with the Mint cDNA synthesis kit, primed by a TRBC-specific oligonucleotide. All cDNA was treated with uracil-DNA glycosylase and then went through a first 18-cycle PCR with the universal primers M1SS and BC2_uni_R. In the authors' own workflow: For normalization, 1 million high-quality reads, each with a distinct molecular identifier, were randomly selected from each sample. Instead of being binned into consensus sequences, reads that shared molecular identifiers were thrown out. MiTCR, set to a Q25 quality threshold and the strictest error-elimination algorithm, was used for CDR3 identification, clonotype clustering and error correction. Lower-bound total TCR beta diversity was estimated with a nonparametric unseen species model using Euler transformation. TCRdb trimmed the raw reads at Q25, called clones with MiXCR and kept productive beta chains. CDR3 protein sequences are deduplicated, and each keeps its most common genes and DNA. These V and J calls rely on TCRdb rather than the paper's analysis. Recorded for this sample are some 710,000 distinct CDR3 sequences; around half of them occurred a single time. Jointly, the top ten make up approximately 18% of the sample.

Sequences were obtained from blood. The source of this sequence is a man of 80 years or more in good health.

The CDR3 amino acid sequence is: CASSLGLAGGLYQETQYF. The DNA reads as follows: TGTGCCAGCAGCCTCGGACTAGCGGGAGGACTGTACCAAGAGACCCAGTACTTC. This receptor chain uses TRBV11-3 and TRBJ2-5; 14 of the junction bases match TRBD2. The germline V gene encodes CDR1 SGHNT and CDR2 YENEEA. The CDR3 measures 18 amino acids from cysteine to phenylalanine. The only DNA kept is the CDR3, 54 bases in frame from the first base. The V end gives up 5 bases and the J end 0 bases, leaving 8 bases in the junction not matched to a gene. The CDR3 plus the reference TRBV11-3 and TRBJ2-5 genes for the other parts give the full variable domain: EAGVVQSPRYKIIEKKQPVAFWCNPISGHNTLYWYLQNLGQGPELLIRYENEEAVDDSQLPKDRFSAERLKGVDSTLKIQPAELGDSAVYLCASSLGLAGGLYQETQYFGPGTRLLVL.